The 10 T cell receptor beta chains in this list originate from one sample, sequenced in a study of shared clonotypes between healthy human individuals. TCRdb keeps only in-frame clones here, not all; method: immunoSEQ multiplex PCR. The table lists about 510,000 clones, approximately 85% of them singletons, with roughly 13% in the top ten. The sample was PBMCs. The receptors shown here come from a woman aged 40 to 50 in good health. Some clones in this sample may be carry-over from other donors' samples.

This clone is a singleton in its sample. V and J are TRBV2 and TRBJ2-1; 14 bases are a match to TRBD2. CDR3 length equals 16 residues. Germline assignment: CDR1 SNHLY and CDR2 FYNNEI. The trim removed 6 bases at V and 9 bases at J, leaving 10 bases unmatched. The CDR3 sequence: CASSPRLAGGFGEQFF. For the CDR3, the DNA is TGTGCCAGCAGCCCAAGACTAGCGGGAGGGTTCGGTGAGCAGTTCTTC.

The chain couples TRBV9 to TRBJ2-1, with TRBD2 identical over 11 bases. From germline, CDR1 is SGDLS and CDR2 YYNGEE. The CDR3 is 18 amino acids. Trimming took 0 bases from V and 1 from J; bases not matched to a gene: 6. CDR3 protein: CASSVGLAGTTSYNEQFF. CDR3 in DNA: TGTGCCAGCAGCGTAGGACTAGCGGGAACCACGTCCTACAATGAGCAGTTCTTC.

The chain is built from TRBV6-1 and TRBJ2-2, with D possibly being TRBD1 (6 bases). The germline gives CDR1 MNHNS, CDR2 SASEGT. This CDR3 region has 15 residues. Trimming removed 3 bases from V and 6 bases from J, with 14 bases in between. CDR3 region: CASSDDRFQAGELFF. CDR3 DNA: TGTGCCAGCAGTGACGACAGGTTCCAGGCCGGGGAGCTGTTTTTT.

V is TRBV18 and J is TRBJ1-1; 7 bases map to TRBD1. V dropped 0 bases and J dropped 6; count of bases not matched to a gene: 1. The CDR3 has 13 amino acids. Germline V gene data show CDR1 as KGHSH and CDR2 as LQKENI. In DNA form, the CDR3 reads TGTGCCAGCTCACCACCTACAGGGGCTGAAGCTTTCTTT. Translating it yields CASSPPTGAEAFF.

The chain couples TRBV28 to TRBJ1-1, with D tentatively TRBD1 (5 bases). The germline CDR1 and CDR2 sequences are MDHEN and SYDVKM. The CDR3 loop spans 13 amino acids. V gave up 6 bases and J gave up 1 base, with 9 bases separating them. The CDR3 sequence: CASRRTQNTEAFF. The DNA for the CDR3 is TGTGCCAGCAGAAGGACACAGAACACTGAAGCTTTCTTT.

The chain combines TRBV5-1 with TRBJ2-3; TRBD2 matches 11 bases. Germline V gene sequence: CDR1 SGHRS, CDR2 YFSETQ. This CDR3 contains 16 residues. Trimming removed 3 bases from V and 2 bases from J; junction bases left unmatched: 5. The CDR3 is CASSSLAGDPTDTQYF. For the CDR3, the DNA is TGCGCCAGCAGCTCACTAGCGGGAGACCCCACAGATACGCAGTATTTT.

This clone was counted a few times. This CDR3 reads CASSVGLAGVGETQYF. CDR3 sequence (DNA): TGTGCCAGCAGCGTAGGGCTAGCGGGAGTAGGAGAGACCCAGTACTTC. This chain uses TRBV9 with TRBJ2-5; the match to TRBD2 covers 10 bases. The V gene's germline CDR1 is SGDLS and CDR2 YYNGEE. The CDR3 loop spans 16 amino acids. J was trimmed by 4 bases and V by 0 bases; bases with no gene match: 6.

This chain uses TRBV29-1 with TRBJ2-5; 8 bases match TRBD1. The J call is in doubt because the DNA end fits TRBJ2-7 better. The CDR3 is 12 residues long. Germline V gives CDR1 SQVTM, CDR2 ANQGSEA. The CDR3, as DNA: TGCAGCGTTGAGGACAGGGAATCCGAGCAGTACTTC. Amino acids: CSVEDRESEQYF.

This chain links TRBV12-5 with TRBJ2-5; possible D gene TRBD2, 6 bases. The germline gives CDR1 LGHNT, CDR2 FRNRAP. The V gene lost 6 bases and the J gene lost 5 bases, with 10 bases spanning the gap. There are 12 residues in the CDR3. CDR3: CASGAGRETQYF. Written as DNA, the CDR3 is TGTGCTAGTGGCGCGGGAAGGGAGACCCAGTACTTC.

This clone was detected only once. The chain carries TRBV7-8 and TRBJ2-3, with D tentatively TRBD2 (6 bases). Looked up from germline, CDR1 is SGHVS and CDR2 is FQNEAQ. Trimming took off 5 bases at V and 6 bases at J, with 15 bases between the two ends. The CDR3 runs to 14 residues. The CDR3 DNA reads as TGTGCCAGCAGCAGAGAGGAGGGTTGGGATACGCAGTATTTT. Its translation is CASSREEGWDTQYF.